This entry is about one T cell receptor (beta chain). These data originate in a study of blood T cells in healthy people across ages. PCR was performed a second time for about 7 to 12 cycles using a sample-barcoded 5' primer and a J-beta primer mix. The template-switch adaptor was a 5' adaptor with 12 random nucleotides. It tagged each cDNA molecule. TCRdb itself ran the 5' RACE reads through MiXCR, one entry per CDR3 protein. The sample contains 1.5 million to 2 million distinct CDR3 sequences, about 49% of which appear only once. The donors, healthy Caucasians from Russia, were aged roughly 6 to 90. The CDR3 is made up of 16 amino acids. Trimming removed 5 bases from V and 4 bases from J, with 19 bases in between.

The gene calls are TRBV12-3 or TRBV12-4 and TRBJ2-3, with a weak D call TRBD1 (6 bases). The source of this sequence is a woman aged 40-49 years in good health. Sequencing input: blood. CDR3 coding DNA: TGTGCCAGCAGTGGTGAGGGGGTTTGGGGAGCAGATACGCAGTATTTT. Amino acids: CASSGEGVWGADTQYF.